This T cell receptor beta chain was identified in a study of cytomegalovirus exposure and HLA in healthy donors (dated by TCRdb to 2016 to 2017). Describing the broader study: An earlier analysis of 587 of the donors reported over 250 Gb of sequence data and around 100 million unique TCR beta sequences obtained from around 170 million T cells. The study aimed to test whether cataloging public T cell receptors could reveal signatures of past pathogen exposure. Alongside the repertoire data, information on donor age, sex, ethnicity and CMV serostatus was compiled. Among the roughly 390 genotyped donors, roughly 80% belonged to the genetic ancestry cluster associated with self-reported Caucasian donors. Every discovery cohort repertoire had been produced on one sequencing platform. In addition to the first cohort of roughly 700 subjects, a separate validation cohort of 120 different subjects was used. Both class I and class II loci were covered by HLA typing, at four-digit resolution. The study combined high-throughput TCR immunosequencing, statistical association of individual TCRs with disease status, and machine learning to predict cytomegalovirus infection status. The study used immunosequencing to profile the T cell repertoires of 666 subjects and linked those repertoires to cytomegalovirus serostatus. About 300 gigabases of sequencing data and 70 million to 85 million unique TCR sequences were included in an early release covering about 700 HLA-typed donors. To decide whether each TCR beta V gene segment behaved as functional or pseudogenic, an earlier analysis of approximately 620 of the donors relied on high-throughput TCR beta sequencing. In a later genetic analysis, genome-wide SNP genotypes for about 55% of the roughly 670 donors were used, and that subset was treated as a discovery cohort. Typing coverage differed by locus: A, B, C, DRB1 and DQB1 were typed in about 620-640 donors, DQA1 in roughly 500, DPA1 in some 570, and DPB1 in 450 to 480. A later analysis re-examined previously published TCR beta repertoires from several hundred donors and added high-resolution HLA genotyping to investigate patterns of TCR occurrence. The later analysis used no new phenotypic data to find candidate immune exposures, relying instead on TCR beta sequences and their occurrence across donors. Across 300 to 500 genotyped donors of the cohort, an average of approximately 240,000 unique TCR beta nucleotide sequences per donor were sequenced, and around 20% of those sequences were non-productive. A handful of DR-DQ haplotypes were handled as single units for association and clustering because linkage in the cohort was strong.

Libraries were built with the immunoSEQ multiplex PCR assay. A mixture of 60 forward primers for TCR Vbeta segments and 13 reverse primers for TCR Jbeta segments was used in the multiplex PCR. A multiplex PCR assay on genomic DNA amplified the CDR3 region of rearranged TCR beta genes. The Illumina HiSeq System was used to sequence the amplified TCR beta libraries as 87-base-pair reads. In the authors' own workflow: A later analysis tallied 70 million to 100 million unique TCR beta chains across the 666 repertoires, and approximately 12 million of those chains were shared by two or more donors. Raw reads were error-corrected and collapsed into unique sequences with a nearest-neighbor algorithm that merged closely related sequences to remove PCR and sequencing errors. To assign V, D and J gene segments, CDR3 sequences were aligned to IMGT reference sequences. For a sequence to be retained, a match of at least six nucleotides to both a V gene segment and a J gene segment was required. A rearrangement was called productive if the CDR3 had no stop codons and remained in frame with V and J, and every other rearrangement was called non-productive. Following IMGT convention, CDR3 was defined as the stretch from the second conserved V-encoded cysteine to the conserved J-encoded phenylalanine. The earlier analysis of about 530 of the donors excluded any sequence lacking an unambiguous match to a single V gene segment. An earlier analysis of about 590 of the donors classified V segments as functional when productive rearrangements were above 56.7% and as segregating when the standard deviation between donors was above 5%. A statistical classification framework was developed to diagnose cytomegalovirus status using the catalog of TCR beta chain sequences. V and J gene assignment, in a later analysis, came from comparing TCR nucleotide sequences with IMGT/GENE-DB human TR gene sequences. A later analysis assigned CDR3 sequences and most-parsimonious VDJ recombination scenarios with the TCRdist pipeline. In a later analysis, each TCR beta chain was defined by its CDR3 amino acid sequence together with its V-gene family, and reads without a unique V-gene family were excluded. In a later analysis, 550 to 650 highly shared, low-generation-probability nucleotide sequences were removed to address suspected cross-contamination and a sequencing artifact. In a later analysis, a clonal expansion index for each public chain was calculated from normalized within-repertoire ranks of inferred template counts. In a later analysis, generation probabilities were computed with a VDJ recombination model fitted to out-of-frame rearrangements, and the resulting probabilities were checked against IGoR. In a later analysis, hypergeometric tests were used to score TCR-TCR, TCR-HLA and TCR-CMV co-occurrence, with a repertoire-size bias correction applied to TCR pairs. False discovery rates were estimated in a later analysis by permuting HLA or CMV assignments 20 times. In a later analysis, co-occurring TCRs were grouped using DBSCAN, and TCRdist sequence similarity was added for clustering within HLA-allele-positive subsets. Repertoires with fewer than 30,000 or more than 120,000 public chains, plus five repertoires with anomalous nucleotide sharing, were excluded from co-occurrence clustering. Not all clones reach the TCRdb copy of this immuneACCESS table, which keeps in-frame sequences only. Checked studies attribute under half of the gap to unresolved V genes and leave the rest unexplained. V and J calls and clone size follow that table, whereas D and trimming were derived from the DNA. For this sample there are 150,000 or so clones; about three quarters appear just once. The ten largest clones take up roughly 1.6% of the sample.

The cohort was made up of 666 healthy bone marrow donors. At the time of sampling, all cohort members were nominally healthy, though unrecorded immune exposures were likely present. The donor was CMV seronegative and belonged to the group of over 350 seronegative cohort members. Every donor gave a peripheral blood sample, and the peripheral blood mononuclear cells from that sample were used for TCR beta sequencing. The Qiagen DNeasy Blood Extraction Kit was used to extract genomic DNA from the blood cell samples. Ends trimmed: V by 6 bases, J by 0 bases; bases unmatched to a gene: 6. CDR1 and CDR2 were assigned from the germline V gene as SGHVS and FQNEAQ. The CDR3 contains 16 residues, cysteine and phenylalanine counted. Kept here is only the CDR3 DNA, which spans 48 bases and is read in frame from base 1. As for this clone: Its antigen has not been determined. No much larger clonotype is one base removed from it; base qualities were not supplied.

The research as a whole found: Most TCR sequences were observed very rarely across donors, whereas some public TCRs were present in many individuals. In vitro tests confirmed that a few of the cytomegalovirus-associated TCR beta chains recognize cytomegalovirus antigens. Sequencing depth was assumed to be roughly uniform across donors in the presence/absence analyses, though that assumption may not hold. The cohort was sequenced for TCR beta chains only, and without alpha or paired-chain data the features that could be detected were limited. A further reported finding was that TCR beta sequences accurately predicted the HLA-A and HLA-B alleles for most subjects in the first cohort. In a later analysis, HLA-associated TCR beta chains were found to be more clonally expanded and to have lower generation probabilities than equally common non-associated chains. Cytomegalovirus status was reported to be diagnosed by the classifier with high specificity and sensitivity in both the original and validation cohorts. For the cohort, immune exposure information was limited to CMV serostatus. A later genetic analysis associated a missense DCLRE1C variant with V-gene and J-gene trimming of TCR beta chains, and an independent cohort replicated the association. It was suggested by the authors that the approach could potentially be generalized to other disease states and immunological phenotypes. Correlated functional status among segregating V segments might be attributable to linkage disequilibrium, but an unknown experimental factor could not be ruled out. Broadly in line with IMGT annotations, most TCR beta V segments showed up in productive rearrangements about 87% or about 30% of the time in an earlier analysis of roughly 590 of the donors. In a later analysis, TCR association rates were found to vary across HLA loci, with the most associated TCRs seen for DRB1 alleles and the fewest for HLA-C alleles. A cluster of highly shared sequence variants was judged likely to represent a technical artifact of the sequencing pipeline. A later analysis found that most CMV-associated TCR beta chains appeared HLA-restricted, with HLA associations seemingly driven largely by CMV exposure. A later analysis reported that several top co-occurrence clusters appeared linked to parvovirus B19, influenza, CMV and Epstein-Barr virus. Some IMGT-functional V segments, including TRBV6-2 and TRBV6-3, could not be distinguished by the 87-base-pair reads and were therefore excluded. Because some donors lacked HLA typing at each locus, the association tests relied only on the typed subset. According to a later genetic analysis, donors in an Asian-associated ancestry cluster had fewer N-insertions in productive TCRs than the approximately 670-donor mean. When HLA alleles, especially DR and DQ, strongly co-occurred, attributing TCR associations to individual alleles was difficult. A total of around 150 TCR beta chains were listed by the study as associated with cytomegalovirus. Specific HLA alleles were associated with 16,951 TCR beta sequences at a false discovery rate of 0.05 in a later analysis. The earlier analysis of approximately 540 of the donors excluded roughly 17 rarely observed V segments, including chromosome 9 orphons, because counts were too low.

The sequenced sample was PBMCs. This receptor was identified in a female donor in good health and CMV-seronegative. This chain joins TRBV7-8 to TRBJ2-2; 8 nucleotides in the junction match TRBD1. The CDR3 region: CASRQGTGSNTGELFF. The nucleotide sequence reads as follows: TGTGCCAGCAGACAAGGGACAGGATCGAACACCGGGGAGCTGTTTTTT.